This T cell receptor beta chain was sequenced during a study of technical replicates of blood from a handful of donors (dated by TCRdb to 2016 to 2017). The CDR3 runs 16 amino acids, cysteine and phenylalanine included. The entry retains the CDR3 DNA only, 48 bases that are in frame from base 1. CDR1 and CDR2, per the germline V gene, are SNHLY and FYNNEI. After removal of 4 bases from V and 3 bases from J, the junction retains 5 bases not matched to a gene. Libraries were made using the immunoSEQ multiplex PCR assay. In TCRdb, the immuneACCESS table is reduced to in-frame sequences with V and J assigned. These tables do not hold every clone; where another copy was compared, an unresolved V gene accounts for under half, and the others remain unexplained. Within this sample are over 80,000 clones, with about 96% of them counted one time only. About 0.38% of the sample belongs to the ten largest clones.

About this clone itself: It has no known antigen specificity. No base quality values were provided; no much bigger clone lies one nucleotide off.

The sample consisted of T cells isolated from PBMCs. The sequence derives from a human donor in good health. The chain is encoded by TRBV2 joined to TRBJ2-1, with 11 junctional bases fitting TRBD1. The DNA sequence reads TGTGCCAGCAGTGTATCCGGGACAGGGGGCTACAATGAGCAGTTCTTC. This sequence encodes CASSVSGTGGYNEQFF.